This T cell receptor (beta chain) was retrieved from a study of CD8 T cells in Susac syndrome. Random hexamers served to reverse transcribe roughly 0.5 to 1 ug RNA. TCRdb recomputed calls from the immunoSEQ multiplex PCR reads with MiXCR, one row per CDR3 protein. The profile covers approximately 94,000 distinct CDR3 sequences, with 95% appearing a single time and 0.3% taken by the ten largest. CDR3 length: 15 amino acids. The V and J ends lost 3 bases and 0 bases respectively, with 9 bases between them. CDR1 is SGDLS and CDR2 is YYNGEE in the germline V gene. The TCR comes from a human donor with Susac syndrome. The chain couples TRBV9 to TRBJ2-2; no reliable D call. What was sequenced was CD8+ T cells from PBMCs. Written as DNA, the CDR3 is TGTGCCAGCAGCGCGGACGGAACGAACACCGGGGAGCTGTTTTTT. Encoded protein: CASSADGTNTGELFF. The full variable domain, its missing parts supplied by reference TRBV9 and TRBJ2-2, is DSGVTQTPKHLITATGQRVTLRCSPRSGDLSVYWYQQSLDQGLQFLIQYYNGEERAKGNILERFSAQQFPDLHSELNLSSLELGDSALYFCASSADGTNTGELFFGEGSRLTVL.